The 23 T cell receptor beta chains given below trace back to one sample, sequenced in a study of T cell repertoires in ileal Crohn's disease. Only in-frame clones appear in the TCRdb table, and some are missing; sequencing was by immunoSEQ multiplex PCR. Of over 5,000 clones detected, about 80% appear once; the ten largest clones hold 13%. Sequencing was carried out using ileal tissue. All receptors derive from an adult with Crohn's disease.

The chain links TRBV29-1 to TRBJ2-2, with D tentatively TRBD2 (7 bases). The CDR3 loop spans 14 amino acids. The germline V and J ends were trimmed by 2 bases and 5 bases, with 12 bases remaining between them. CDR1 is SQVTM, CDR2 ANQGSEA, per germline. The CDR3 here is CSVESGTYTGELFF. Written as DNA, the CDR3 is TGCAGCGTTGAAAGCGGGACATATACCGGGGAGCTGTTTTTT.

The CDR3 reads CAWSVRNREKLFF. The CDR3 DNA sequence: TGTGCCTGGAGTGTACGGAACAGAGAAAAACTGTTTTTT. This chain links TRBV30 with TRBJ1-4; unclear D gene. Looked up from germline, CDR1 is GTSNPN and CDR2 is SVGIG (reference sequence). CDR3 length: 13 amino acids. Between the trimmed V and J ends, which lost 0 bases and 8 bases, there was a span of 10 bases. The full variable domain, completed using reference TRBV30 and TRBJ1-4, is SQTIHQWPATLVQPVGSPLSLECTVEGTSNPNLYWYRQAAGRGLQLLFYSVGIGQISSEVPQNLSASRPQDRQFILSSKKLLLSDSGFYLCAWSVRNREKLFFGSGTQLSVL.

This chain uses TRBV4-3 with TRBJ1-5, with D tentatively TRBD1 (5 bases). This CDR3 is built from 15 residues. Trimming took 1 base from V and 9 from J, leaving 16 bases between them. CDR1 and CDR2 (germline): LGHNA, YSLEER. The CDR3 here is CASSQVYSGPMPQHF. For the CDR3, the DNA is TGCGCCAGCAGCCAAGTCTATTCAGGGCCCATGCCCCAGCATTTT.

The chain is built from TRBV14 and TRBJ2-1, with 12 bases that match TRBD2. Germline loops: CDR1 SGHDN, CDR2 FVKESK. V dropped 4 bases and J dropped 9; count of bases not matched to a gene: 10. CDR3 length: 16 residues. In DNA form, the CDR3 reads TGTGCCAGCAGCCCGAGGACTAGCGGGATCTCGGTTGAGCAGTTCTTC. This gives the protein CASSPRTSGISVEQFF.

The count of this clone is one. DNA of the CDR3: TGTGCCTGGAAGCCACCCTACAATGAGCAGTTCTTC. This translates into CAWKPPYNEQFF. This chain links TRBV30 with TRBJ2-1; D call uncertain. CDR3 size: 12 residues. Trimming pared 4 bases from V and 2 bases from J, leaving 6 bases between. From germline, CDR1 is GTSNPN and CDR2 SVGIG (reference sequence).

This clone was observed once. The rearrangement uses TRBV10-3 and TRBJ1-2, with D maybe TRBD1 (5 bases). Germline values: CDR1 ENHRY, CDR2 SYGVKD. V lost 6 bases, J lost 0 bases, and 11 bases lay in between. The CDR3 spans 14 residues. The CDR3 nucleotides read TGTGCCATCAGCCCAGGGAAAGCTAACTATGGCTACACCTTC. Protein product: CAISPGKANYGYTF.

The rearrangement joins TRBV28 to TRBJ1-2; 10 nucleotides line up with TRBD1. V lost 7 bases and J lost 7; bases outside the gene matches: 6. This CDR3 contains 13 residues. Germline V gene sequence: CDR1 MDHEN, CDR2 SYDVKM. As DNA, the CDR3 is TGTGCCAGCACGACAGGGGGCGGTACTGGCTACACCTTC. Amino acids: CASTTGGGTGYTF.

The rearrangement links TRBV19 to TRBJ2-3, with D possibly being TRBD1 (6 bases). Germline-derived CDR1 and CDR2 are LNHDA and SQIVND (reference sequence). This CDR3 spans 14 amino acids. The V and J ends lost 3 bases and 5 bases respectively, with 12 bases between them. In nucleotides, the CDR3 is TGTGCCAGTAGTATGCAGGGGACCCAAGATACGCAGTATTTT. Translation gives CASSMQGTQDTQYF.

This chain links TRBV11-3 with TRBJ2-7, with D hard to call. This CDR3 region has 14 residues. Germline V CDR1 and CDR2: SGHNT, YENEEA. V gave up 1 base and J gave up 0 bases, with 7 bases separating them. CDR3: CASSLGGNSYEQYF. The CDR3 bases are TGTGCCAGCAGCTTAGGCGGCAACTCCTACGAGCAGTACTTC.

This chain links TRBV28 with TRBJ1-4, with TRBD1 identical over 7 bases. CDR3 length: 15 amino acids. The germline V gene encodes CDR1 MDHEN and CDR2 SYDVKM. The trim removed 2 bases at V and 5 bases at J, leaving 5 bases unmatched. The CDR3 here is CASSLGGQANEKLFF. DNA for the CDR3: TGTGCCAGCAGTTTAGGAGGACAGGCAAATGAAAAACTGTTTTTT.

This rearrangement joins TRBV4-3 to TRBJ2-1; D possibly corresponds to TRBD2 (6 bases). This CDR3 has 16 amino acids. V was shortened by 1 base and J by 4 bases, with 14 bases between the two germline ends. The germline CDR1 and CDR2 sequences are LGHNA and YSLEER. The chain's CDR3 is CASSQAPPGTYNEQFF. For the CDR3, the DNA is TGCGCCAGCAGCCAAGCCCCCCCCGGGACTTACAATGAGCAGTTCTTC.

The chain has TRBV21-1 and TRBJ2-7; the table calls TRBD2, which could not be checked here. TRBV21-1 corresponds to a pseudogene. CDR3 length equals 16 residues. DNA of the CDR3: TGTGCCAGCAGCATCTGGACTAGCGGGAGGGCCTCCGAGCAGTACTTC. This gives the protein CASSIWTSGRASEQYF.

CDR3 in amino acids: CASSLYWGQGAFGYTF. In DNA form, the CDR3 reads TGTGCCAGCAGCTTGTACTGGGGACAGGGGGCGTTTGGCTACACCTTC. The rearrangement joins TRBV5-8 to TRBJ1-2; 12 positions match TRBD1. V gave up 1 base and J gave up 7 bases; unmatched junction bases: 8. This CDR3 spans 16 amino acids. Germline-derived CDR1 and CDR2 are SGHTS and YDEGEE.

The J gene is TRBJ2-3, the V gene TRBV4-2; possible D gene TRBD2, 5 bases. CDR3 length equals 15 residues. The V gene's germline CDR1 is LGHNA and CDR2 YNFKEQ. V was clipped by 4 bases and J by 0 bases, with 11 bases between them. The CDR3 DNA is TGTGCCAGCAGCCGCGAGCGGACTAGCACAGATACGCAGTATTTT. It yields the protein CASSRERTSTDTQYF.

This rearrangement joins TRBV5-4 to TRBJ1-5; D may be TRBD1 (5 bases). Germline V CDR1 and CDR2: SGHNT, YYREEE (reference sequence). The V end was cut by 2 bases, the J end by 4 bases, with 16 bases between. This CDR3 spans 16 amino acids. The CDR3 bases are TGTGCCAGCAGCTTAGATGGGGCAGTAAGAAATCAGCCCCAGCATTTT. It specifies CASSLDGAVRNQPQHF.

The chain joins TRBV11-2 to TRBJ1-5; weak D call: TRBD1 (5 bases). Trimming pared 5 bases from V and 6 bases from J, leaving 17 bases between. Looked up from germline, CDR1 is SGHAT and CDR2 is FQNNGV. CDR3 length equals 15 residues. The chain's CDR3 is CASSAGREGGQPQHF. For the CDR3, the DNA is TGTGCCAGCAGCGCCGGCAGGGAGGGAGGTCAGCCCCAGCATTTT.

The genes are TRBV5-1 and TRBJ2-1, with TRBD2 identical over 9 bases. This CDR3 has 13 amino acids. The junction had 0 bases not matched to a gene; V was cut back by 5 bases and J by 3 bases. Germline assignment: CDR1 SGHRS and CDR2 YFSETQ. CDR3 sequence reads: CASRTSGYNEQFF. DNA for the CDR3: TGCGCCAGCAGGACTAGCGGCTACAATGAGCAGTTCTTC.

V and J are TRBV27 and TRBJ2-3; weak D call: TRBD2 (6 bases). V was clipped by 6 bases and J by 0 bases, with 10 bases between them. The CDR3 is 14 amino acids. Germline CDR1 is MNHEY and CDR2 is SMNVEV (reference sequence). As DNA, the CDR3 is TGTGCCAGCAGGGCGGGGACTAGCACAGATACGCAGTATTTT. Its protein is CASRAGTSTDTQYF.

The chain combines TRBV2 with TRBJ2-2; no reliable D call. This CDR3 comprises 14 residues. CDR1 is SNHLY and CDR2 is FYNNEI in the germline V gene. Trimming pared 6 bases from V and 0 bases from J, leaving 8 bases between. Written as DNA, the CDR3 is TGTGCCAGCAGGACACGGCCGAACACCGGGGAGCTGTTTTTT. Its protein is CASRTRPNTGELFF. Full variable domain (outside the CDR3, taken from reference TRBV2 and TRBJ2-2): EPEVTQTPSHQVTQMGQEVILRCVPISNHLYFYWYRQILGQKVEFLVSFYNNEISEKSEIFDDQFSVERPDGSNFTLKIRSTKLEDSAMYFCASRTRPNTGELFFGEGSRLTVL.

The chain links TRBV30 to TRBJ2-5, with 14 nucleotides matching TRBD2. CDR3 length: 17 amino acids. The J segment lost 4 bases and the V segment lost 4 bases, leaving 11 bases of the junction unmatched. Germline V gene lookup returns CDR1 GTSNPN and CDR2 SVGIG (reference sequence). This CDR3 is CAWKETSGRAGGETQYF. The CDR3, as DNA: TGTGCCTGGAAAGAGACTAGCGGGAGGGCCGGTGGAGAGACCCAGTACTTC.

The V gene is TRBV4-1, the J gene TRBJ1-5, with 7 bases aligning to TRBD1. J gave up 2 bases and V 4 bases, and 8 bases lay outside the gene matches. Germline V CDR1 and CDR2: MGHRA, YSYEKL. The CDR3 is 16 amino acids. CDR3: CASSRGPGTGNQPQHF. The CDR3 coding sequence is TGCGCCAGCAGCCGAGGCCCCGGGACAGGCAATCAGCCCCAGCATTTT.

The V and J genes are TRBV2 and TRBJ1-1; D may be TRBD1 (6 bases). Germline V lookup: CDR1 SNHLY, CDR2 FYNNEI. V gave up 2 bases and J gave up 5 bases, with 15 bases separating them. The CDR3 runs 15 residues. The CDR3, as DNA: TGTGCCAGCAGTGAAATCCGAACGAGGGGGACTGAAGCTTTCTTT. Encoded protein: CASSEIRTRGTEAFF.

The CDR3 loop reads CASSGDRGRAEAFF. The CDR3 DNA reads TGTGCCAGCAGTGGGGACAGGGGGCGGGCTGAAGCTTTCTTT. The rearrangement joins TRBV28 to TRBJ1-1, with 12 bases aligning to TRBD1. Germline values: CDR1 MDHEN, CDR2 SYDVKM. This CDR3 is built from 14 residues. V shed 5 bases and J 6 bases; nucleotides not matched to a gene: 4.